Sequencing of this TCR beta chain was carried out in a study of T cell responses to AZD1222 COVID-19 vaccine. General observations from the study: Dominant at 160-218 and 743-854, vaccine-associated CD4 TCRs also spanned spike. The number of AZD1222 recipients seropositive at baseline was only six. Repertoire sampling was restricted to post-peak T cell response timepoints.

This clone showed up just once. The antigen remains undetermined. The V segment lost 2 bases and the J segment 4 bases; nucleotides outside the gene matches: 4. This CDR3 is built from 14 residues. Germline V CDR1 and CDR2: KGHSH, LQKENI. Produced via immunoSEQ multiplex PCR; TCRdb's table is partial and in-frame only. The table includes about 200,000 clones, around 92% detected once. The origin of this receptor is an adult in good health. The sample was peripheral blood, taken on day 0 of AZD1222 vaccination. The J gene is TRBJ1-2, the V gene TRBV18; TRBD1 matches at 7 bases. CDR3 bases: TGTGCCAGCTCACCAACAGGGGAGGGCTATGGCTACACCTTC. This gives the protein CASSPTGEGYGYTF.